This T cell receptor (beta chain) emerged from a study of OX40 agonist ivuxolimab in advanced cancers. About the investigation overall: Ivuxolimab, which targeted the costimulatory receptor OX40 (CD134), was an agonistic, fully human IgG2 monoclonal antibody. Patients were allowed to have had prior anti-PD-1, anti-PD-L1 or anti-CTLA-4 therapy, and approximately 37% of the dose-escalation patients had been treated with checkpoint inhibitors. Of the approximately 50 patients in dose escalation, about 20 had hepatocellular carcinoma, roughly 15 had melanoma, 9 had renal cell carcinoma and 9 had head and neck cancer. A male proportion of about 79% and a mean age of about 60 years, ranging from about 20 to 85, were recorded for the dose-escalation cohort. The paper describes the monotherapy dose-escalation part (N = 52 patients) of the phase I trial of ivuxolimab. Partial responses were achieved by three dose-escalation patients, of whom one had hepatocellular carcinoma and two had cutaneous melanoma. Peripheral TCRbeta sequencing aimed to test whether ivuxolimab altered TCR sequence diversity and caused clonal T-cell expansion. Intravenous ivuxolimab was administered to patients every 2 weeks at six dose levels: 0.01, 0.1, 0.3, 1.5, 3 and 10 mg/kg. Findings and caveats that apply to the study as a whole: Low levels of normalized T-cell clonal expansion were also seen in some nonresponding patients. The antigen specificity of the clonally expanded peripheral T cells was not determined. In the 0.1-3.0 mg/kg groups, partial responders were among the patients with the lowest normalized peripheral clonal expansion, particularly in CD8+ T cells. After ivuxolimab, expanded clones were on average more numerous among CD8+ T cells than among CD4+ T cells. At doses from 0.1 to 3.0 mg/kg, clonal expansion was seen in both CD4+ and CD8+ blood T cells between baseline and week 6.

Patients with autoimmune disease history or receiving systemic immunosuppression were excluded from the trial. Peripheral blood for TCR sequencing was collected from all dose cohorts at baseline, on cycle 4 day 1, and on cycle 7 day 1. Samples were obtained from an open-label, multicenter, first-in-human phase I dose-escalation trial of ivuxolimab. Adults with locally advanced or metastatic head and neck squamous cell, hepatocellular, melanoma or renal cell carcinoma were enrolled in the trial. Before TCR sequencing, CD4+ T cells and CD8+ T cells from peripheral blood were sorted into separate populations. Genomic DNA was isolated from the sorted cells so that the TCRbeta CDR3 region could be sequenced. The immunoSEQ Assay was used for sequencing of TCRbeta CDR3 regions. Not all clones reach the TCRdb copy of this immuneACCESS table, which keeps in-frame sequences only. Checked studies attribute under half of the gap to unresolved V genes and leave the rest unexplained. In this sample the table shows roughly 35,000 clones, 82% of which occur a single time. Less than 2% of the sample is in the top ten clones.

On this clone: Its binding antigen is unknown. No qualities accompany the bases; no much larger clone lies one base away. The same CDR3 is also encoded by other DNA sequences in this sample.

V loses 6 bases, J loses 2 bases, and the germline ends lie 19 bases apart. From the cysteine up to the phenylalanine, the CDR3 has a length of 16 residues. Just the 48-base CDR3 DNA is kept, in frame starting at base 1. The germline V gene yields KGHSH for CDR1 and LQKENI for CDR2. The clonotype was recovered from an adult with an advanced solid tumor such as melanoma, head and neck, liver or kidney cancer. The sequence is built from TRBV18 and TRBJ1-1; TRBD1 is a possible D gene, resting on 5 matching bases. The specimen comprised CD4+ or CD8+ T cells sorted from blood, sampled in a trial of the OX40 agonist ivuxolimab. The nucleotide sequence is TGTGCCAGCTCGCCAAGGGACCTGGGGATCAACACTGAAGCTTTCTTT. It specifies CASSPRDLGINTEAFF.